One and the same sample provided the 23 T cell receptor beta chains below, sequenced in a study of shared clonotypes between healthy human individuals. Method: immunoSEQ multiplex PCR; TCRdb's copy keeps in-frame clones and lacks some. The sample shows a few million clones, approximately 94% of them seen only once. Sample: naive CD4+ T cells sorted from blood. Subset in this sample: CD45RA+ positively selected. The receptors originated from a man aged 18 to 35 in good health.

V gene TRBV25-1 combines with J gene TRBJ2-1; no clear D. CDR1 is MGHDK, CDR2 SYGVNS, per germline. This CDR3 is built from 12 residues. V was pared by 3 bases and J by 4 bases, with 4 bases between. CDR3 amino acids: CASSDTYNEQFF. CDR3 nucleotides: TGTGCCAGCAGTGACACTTACAATGAGCAGTTCTTC. The variable domain in full, with the rest retrieved from reference TRBV25-1 and TRBJ2-1, is EADIYQTPRYLVIGTGKKITLECSQTMGHDKMYWYQQDPGMELHLIHYSYGVNSTEKGDLSSESTVSRIRTEHFPLTLESARPSHTSQYLCASSDTYNEQFFGPGTRLTVL.

The chain is built from TRBV2 and TRBJ2-2; TRBD1 matches at 7 bases. With V trimmed by 6 bases and J by 5 bases, 6 bases remained unmatched. This CDR3 has 14 residues. Germline CDR1 SNHLY, CDR2 FYNNEI. The chain's CDR3 is CASRGQYMTGELFF. In nucleotides, the CDR3 is TGTGCCAGCAGGGGACAGTACATGACCGGGGAGCTGTTTTTT.

The J gene is TRBJ1-3, the V gene TRBV9; no firm D call. Trimming took off 4 bases at V and 11 bases at J, with 10 bases between the two ends. Germline V gene lookup returns CDR1 SGDLS and CDR2 YYNGEE. The CDR3 consists of 11 residues. The chain's CDR3 is CASSNLSSIYF. The CDR3 nucleotides are TGTGCCAGCAGCAACCTGTCTTCCATATATTTT.

Points on this clone: Other DNA sequences in this sample translate to the same CDR3. The V gene is TRBV20-1, the J gene TRBJ2-7; D gene ambiguous. Germline V gene lookup returns CDR1 DFQATT and CDR2 SNEGSKA (reference sequence). The CDR3 sequence is 11 residues long. Between the trimmed V and J ends, which lost 5 bases and 1 base, there was a span of 6 bases. CDR3 loop: CSALVSYEQYF. In nucleotides, the CDR3 is TGCAGTGCTCTCGTTTCCTACGAGCAGTACTTC.

As regards this clone: Relative to the germline gene, one junction end is altered; a read error may explain this. The J gene is TRBJ1-1, the V gene TRBV6-1; maybe TRBD1 (5 bases). CDR1 is MNHNS, CDR2 SASEGT, per germline. The CDR3 covers 13 residues. The CDR3 reads CASNRDGLGTEDF. Here the CDR3 DNA reads TGTGCCAGCAATCGGGACGGACTCGGGACGGAGGATTTT.

The V gene is TRBV5-6, the J gene TRBJ1-1, with D unresolved. Germline loops: CDR1 SGHDT, CDR2 YYEEEE. This CDR3 is 12 amino acids long. V lost 1 base to trimming and J lost 4 bases, with 5 bases between them. The CDR3 is CASSLSTTEAFF. The DNA of the CDR3 is TGTGCCAGCAGCTTGTCGACCACTGAAGCTTTCTTT.

This clone appeared once. J is TRBJ2-3 and V is TRBV27; weak D call: TRBD1 (6 bases). CDR1 and CDR2 from the germline V gene are MNHEY and SMNVEV (reference sequence). This CDR3 contains 17 residues. With 6 bases removed from V and 8 bases from J, the gap between germline ends came to 27 bases. CDR3: CASRKGVPGVPGGTQYF. CDR3 nucleotides: TGTGCCAGCAGGAAGGGGGTACCCGGGGTCCCCGGTGGTACGCAGTATTTT.

CDR3 sequence: CASITTSGANVLTF. CDR3 DNA sequence: TGTGCCAGCATTACGACATCTGGGGCCAACGTCCTGACTTTC. The chain uses TRBV2 and TRBJ2-6, with D unresolved. The CDR3 runs to 14 residues. Trimming removed 7 bases from V and 1 base from J, with 8 bases in between. Germline CDR1 is SNHLY and CDR2 is FYNNEI. The whole variable domain, remainder taken from reference TRBV2 and TRBJ2-6, is EPEVTQTPSHQVTQMGQEVILRCVPISNHLYFYWYRQILGQKVEFLVSFYNNEISEKSEIFDDQFSVERPDGSNFTLKIRSTKLEDSAMYFCASITTSGANVLTFGAGSRLTVL.

V gene TRBV7-6 combines with J gene TRBJ2-5, with a weak D call TRBD1 (5 bases). CDR1 is SGHVS and CDR2 is FNYEAQ in the germline V gene. The CDR3 totals 16 residues. V was pared by 2 bases and J by 4 bases, with 17 bases between. CDR3 nucleotides: TGTGCCAGCAGCTTATCGGGCAGGGTCGGGCGAGAGACCCAGTACTTC. This gives the protein CASSLSGRVGRETQYF.

The chain is built from TRBV5-1 and TRBJ2-2; TRBD2 is a possible D gene (7 bases). The CDR3 is made up of 16 amino acids. Germline CDR1 SGHRS, CDR2 YFSETQ. Trimming cost V 4 bases and J 0 bases, with 13 bases left between them. CDR3 protein: CASSPGRGANTGELFF. CDR3 sequence (DNA): TGCGCCAGCAGCCCGGGGAGGGGGGCGAACACCGGGGAGCTGTTTTTT.

The chain is built from TRBV19 and TRBJ2-2; TRBD2 aligns across 10 bases. CDR3 length: 17 amino acids. J lost 4 bases, V lost 3 bases, and 8 bases had no gene match. Germline values: CDR1 LNHDA, CDR2 SQIVND (reference sequence). Here the CDR3 reads CASSIYLAGVSTGELFF. The CDR3 nucleotides read TGTGCCAGTAGTATCTACCTAGCGGGAGTCTCCACCGGGGAGCTGTTTTTT. The variable domain in full, with the rest retrieved from reference TRBV19 and TRBJ2-2, is DGGITQSPKYLFRKEGQNVTLSCEQNLNHDAMYWYRQDPGQGLRLIYYSQIVNDFQKGDIAEGYSVSREKKESFPLTVTSAQKNPTAFYLCASSIYLAGVSTGELFFGEGSRLTVL.

V is TRBV30 and J is TRBJ2-5; D not resolved. V was shortened by 3 bases and J by 2 bases, with 19 bases between the two germline ends. Germline CDR1 is GTSNPN and CDR2 is SVGIG (reference sequence). The CDR3 sequence is 16 residues long. In DNA, the CDR3 is TGTGCCTGGAGCCCCCCCGTGGCCTTCAAACAAGAGACCCAGTACTTC. Translated: CAWSPPVAFKQETQYF.

The sample holds one count of this clone. The chain is built from TRBV7-2 and TRBJ2-6; possibly TRBD2 for D (6 bases). CDR1 is SGHTA and CDR2 is FQGNSA in the germline V gene. The CDR3 is 17 residues long. V was cut by 1 base and J by 0 bases, with 10 bases left in between. The DNA of the CDR3 is TGTGCCAGCAGCTTAGGCGGGACGGCCTCTGGGGCCAACGTCCTGACTTTC. It translates to CASSLGGTASGANVLTF.

In its sample, this clone was seen once. The chain couples TRBV6-6 to TRBJ2-5; D gene ambiguous. From germline, CDR1 is MNHNY and CDR2 SVGAGI (reference sequence). CDR3 size: 12 residues. Between the trimmed V and J ends, which lost 0 bases and 5 bases, there was a span of 4 bases. CDR3 coding DNA: TGTGCCAGCAGTTACTCCTGGGAGACCCAGTACTTC. Its translation: CASSYSWETQYF.

This clone was seen more than once but under ten times. The J gene is TRBJ2-1, the V gene TRBV5-1; D may correspond to TRBD1 or TRBD2 (5 bases each). Per the germline V gene, CDR1 is SGHRS and CDR2 is YFSETQ. This CDR3 has 15 amino acids. The V end was cut by 6 bases, the J end by 1 base, with 14 bases between. CDR3 residues: CASNPGPESYNEQFF. For the CDR3, the DNA is TGCGCCAGCAATCCGGGACCCGAATCCTACAATGAGCAGTTCTTC.

The chain joins TRBV19 to TRBJ1-2; TRBD1 aligns across 9 bases. V lost 11 bases to trimming and J lost 8 bases; unmatched junction nucleotides: 21. CDR3 length equals 16 residues. CDR1 LNHDA and CDR2 SQIVND come from the germline V gene (reference sequence). CDR3 nucleotide sequence: TGTGCCTCCCGATTCGGGACAGGGCGTATTGGAGAAGGCTACACCTTC. Translating gives CASRFGTGRIGEGYTF.

The chain recombines TRBV5-4 with TRBJ2-7; D may be TRBD1 or TRBD2 (5 bases each). This CDR3 is built from 14 residues. Trimming removed 4 bases from V and 0 bases from J, with 11 bases in between. Germline V gene lookup returns CDR1 SGHNT and CDR2 YYREEE (reference sequence). The CDR3 protein is CASSLHGASYEQYF. CDR3 sequence (DNA): TGTGCCAGCAGCCTACACGGGGCCTCCTACGAGCAGTACTTC.

The chain uses TRBV2 and TRBJ1-5; maybe TRBD1 (6 bases). This CDR3 contains 13 residues. With 6 bases removed from V and 6 bases from J, the gap between germline ends came to 12 bases. Germline values: CDR1 SNHLY, CDR2 FYNNEI. For the CDR3, the DNA is TGTGCCAGCAGGCAAGGGGGAGGTCAGCCCCAGCATTTT. Encoded protein: CASRQGGGQPQHF. Supplemented by reference TRBV2 and TRBJ1-5, the full variable domain reads EPEVTQTPSHQVTQMGQEVILRCVPISNHLYFYWYRQILGQKVEFLVSFYNNEISEKSEIFDDQFSVERPDGSNFTLKIRSTKLEDSAMYFCASRQGGGQPQHFGDGTRLSIL.

The V call is TRBV6-1, the J call TRBJ2-2; D possibly matches TRBD1 or TRBD2 (5 bases each). Trimming stripped 8 bases from V and 4 bases from J, with 14 bases between. Germline CDR1 MNHNS, CDR2 SASEGT. The CDR3 runs to 14 residues. The chain's CDR3 is CASHSGSITGELFF. CDR3 bases: TGTGCCAGCCACTCAGGGAGTATCACCGGGGAGCTGTTTTTT.

J is TRBJ1-2 and V is TRBV6-5; a weak D match, TRBD1 (6 bases). Deletions cut 10 bases from V and 7 bases from J, with 13 bases between. The germline gives CDR1 MNHEY, CDR2 SVGAGI. The CDR3 covers 11 residues. The CDR3 region has the DNA TGTGCCACCTTCACAGGGACTGGCTACACCTTC. Its translation: CATFTGTGYTF.

V is TRBV11-2 and J is TRBJ1-1; D remains unclear. Trimming left V 3 bases short and J 5 bases short, with 7 bases between. The CDR3 is 12 residues long. Per the germline V gene, CDR1 is SGHAT and CDR2 is FQNNGV. In DNA, the CDR3 is TGTGCCAGCAGCTTCTTGAGGACTGAAGCTTTCTTT. This translates into CASSFLRTEAFF. Supplemented by reference TRBV11-2 and TRBJ1-1, the full variable domain reads EAGVAQSPRYKIIEKRQSVAFWCNPISGHATLYWYQQILGQGPKLLIQFQNNGVVDDSQLPKDRFSAERLKGVDSTLKIQPAKLEDSAVYLCASSFLRTEAFFGQGTRLTVV.

V usage is TRBV6-1 and J usage is TRBJ2-1; 8 bases fit TRBD1. Germline assignment: CDR1 MNHNS and CDR2 SASEGT. The length of the CDR3 is 14 residues. V gave up 8 bases and J gave up 1 base; unmatched junction bases: 4. CDR3 sequence reads: CASVRDRSYNEQFF. In nucleotides, the CDR3 is TGTGCCAGCGTCCGGGACAGGTCCTACAATGAGCAGTTCTTC.

This chain uses TRBV7-2 with TRBJ2-7; 7 bases are shared with TRBD2. Germline V gene data show CDR1 as SGHTA and CDR2 as FQGNSA. CDR3 length: 14 amino acids. V was clipped by 2 bases and J by 12 bases; unmatched bases: 13. The CDR3 loop reads CASSLSDAGGSSYF. CDR3 DNA: TGTGCCAGCAGCTTAAGTGATGCCGGGGGGAGCTCGTACTTC.